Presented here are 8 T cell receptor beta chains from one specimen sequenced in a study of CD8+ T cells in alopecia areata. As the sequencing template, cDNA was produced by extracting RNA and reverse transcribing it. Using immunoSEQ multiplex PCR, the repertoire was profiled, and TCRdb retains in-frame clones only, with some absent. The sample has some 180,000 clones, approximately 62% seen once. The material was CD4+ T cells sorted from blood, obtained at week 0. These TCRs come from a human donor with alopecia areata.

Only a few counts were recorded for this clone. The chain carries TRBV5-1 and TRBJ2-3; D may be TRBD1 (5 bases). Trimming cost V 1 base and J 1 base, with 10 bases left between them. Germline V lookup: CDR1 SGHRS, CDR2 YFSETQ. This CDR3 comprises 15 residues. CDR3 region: CASSLWGDRTDTQYF. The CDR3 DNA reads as TGCGCCAGCAGCTTGTGGGGCGACCGCACAGATACGCAGTATTTT.

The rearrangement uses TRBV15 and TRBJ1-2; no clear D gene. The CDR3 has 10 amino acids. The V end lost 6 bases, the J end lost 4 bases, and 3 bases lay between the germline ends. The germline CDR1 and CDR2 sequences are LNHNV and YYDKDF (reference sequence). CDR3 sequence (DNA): TGTGCCACCAGGCCCTATGGCTACACCTTC. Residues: CATRPYGYTF. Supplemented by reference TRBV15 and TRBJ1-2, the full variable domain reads DAMVIQNPRYQVTQFGKPVTLSCSQTLNHNVMYWYQQKSSQAPKLLFHYYDKDFNNEADTPDNFQSRRPNTSFCFLDIRSPGLGDTAMYLCATRPYGYTFGSGTRLTVV.

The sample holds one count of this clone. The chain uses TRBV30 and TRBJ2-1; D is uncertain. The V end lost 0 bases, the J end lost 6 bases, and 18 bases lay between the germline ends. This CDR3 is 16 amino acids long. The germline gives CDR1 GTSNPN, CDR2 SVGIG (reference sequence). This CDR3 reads CAWSVKARAPGNEQFF. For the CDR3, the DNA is TGTGCCTGGAGTGTAAAGGCTAGGGCCCCTGGCAATGAGCAGTTCTTC.

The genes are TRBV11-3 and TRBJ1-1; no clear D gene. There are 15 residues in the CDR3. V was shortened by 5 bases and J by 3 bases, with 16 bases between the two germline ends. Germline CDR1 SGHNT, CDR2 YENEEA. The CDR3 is CASSQDLNPDTEAFF. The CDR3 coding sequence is TGTGCCAGCAGCCAAGACCTAAACCCGGACACTGAAGCTTTCTTT.

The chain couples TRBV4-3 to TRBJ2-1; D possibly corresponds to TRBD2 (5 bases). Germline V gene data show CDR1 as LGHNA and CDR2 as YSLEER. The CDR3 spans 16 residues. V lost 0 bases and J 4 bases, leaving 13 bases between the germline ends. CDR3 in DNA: TGCGCCAGCAGCCAAGAGGGAGCGCGAAGTTACAATGAGCAGTTCTTC. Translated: CASSQEGARSYNEQFF.

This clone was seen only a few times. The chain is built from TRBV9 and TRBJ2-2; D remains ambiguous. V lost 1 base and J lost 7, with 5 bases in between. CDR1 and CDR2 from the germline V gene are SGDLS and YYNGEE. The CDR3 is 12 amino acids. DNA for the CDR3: TGTGCCAGCAGCGTAAAAGTCGGGGAGCTGTTTTTT. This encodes CASSVKVGELFF.

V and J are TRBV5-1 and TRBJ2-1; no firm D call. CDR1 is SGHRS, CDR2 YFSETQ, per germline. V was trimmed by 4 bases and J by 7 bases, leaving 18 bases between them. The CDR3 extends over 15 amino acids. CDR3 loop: CASSPIPTQGNEQFF. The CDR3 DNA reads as TGCGCCAGCAGCCCGATTCCCACCCAAGGGAATGAGCAGTTCTTC. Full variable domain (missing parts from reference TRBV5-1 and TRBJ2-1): KAGVTQTPRYLIKTRGQQVTLSCSPISGHRSVSWYQQTPGQGLQFLFEYFSETQRNKGNFPGRFSGRQFSNSRSEMNVSTLELGDSALYLCASSPIPTQGNEQFFGPGTRLTVL.

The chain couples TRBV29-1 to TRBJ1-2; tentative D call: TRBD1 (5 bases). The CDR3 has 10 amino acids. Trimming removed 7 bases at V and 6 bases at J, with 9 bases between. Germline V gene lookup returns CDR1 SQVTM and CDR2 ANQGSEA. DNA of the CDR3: TGCAGCGCACCGGGGGATGGCTACACCTTC. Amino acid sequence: CSAPGDGYTF.